The 9 T cell receptor beta chains listed next were all sequenced from one sample in a study of cytomegalovirus exposure and HLA in healthy donors. TCRdb's copy holds only in-frame clones and misses some; the assay was immunoSEQ multiplex PCR. The table records some 45,000 clones, approximately 90% of them present only once. Sequencing was carried out using PBMCs. The source of these receptors is a man aged 18 to 29 in good health and CMV-seronegative.

The rearrangement links TRBV6-1 to TRBJ2-1, with 8 nucleotides matching TRBD1. There are 16 residues in the CDR3. The germline CDR1 and CDR2 sequences are MNHNS and SASEGT. The V and J ends lost 4 bases and 4 bases, in that order; junction bases with no gene match: 9. CDR3 sequence (DNA): TGTGCCAGCAGTGGGACAGGGAAAGGGTGGTACAATGAGCAGTTCTTC. Translation: CASSGTGKGWYNEQFF.

The chain combines TRBV7-2 with TRBJ2-3; 9 bases line up with TRBD2. V shed 5 bases, J shed 5 bases, and the junction held 11 bases outside the gene matches. Germline V gene lookup returns CDR1 SGHTA and CDR2 FQGNSA. This CDR3 contains 16 residues. This chain's CDR3 is CASSLRSSGRGDTQYF. In DNA, the CDR3 is TGTGCCAGCAGCCTTAGAAGTAGCGGGAGAGGAGATACGCAGTATTTT.

The chain couples TRBV4-2 to TRBJ2-3, with 13 bases fitting TRBD2. Germline loops: CDR1 LGHNA, CDR2 YNFKEQ. The trim removed 0 bases at V and 4 bases at J, leaving 4 bases unmatched. CDR3 length equals 17 residues. CDR3 coding DNA: TGTGCCAGCAGCCAAGAGACTAGCGGGGGGAGGTCAGATACGCAGTATTTT. This gives the protein CASSQETSGGRSDTQYF.

In this sample, this clone turned up a few times. CDR3 nucleotide sequence: TGCGCCAGCAGCCAAGAGGGGAATAACGGGGGGGCCACACATGAGCAGTTCTTC. This encodes CASSQEGNNGGATHEQFF. The chain combines TRBV4-3 with TRBJ2-1, with 8 positions matching TRBD2. The trim removed 0 bases at V and 8 bases at J, leaving 15 bases unmatched. Germline assignment: CDR1 LGHNA and CDR2 YSLEER. The CDR3 spans 18 residues.

The CDR3 nucleotides read TGTGCCAGCAGCGCTCGCCGGGACTATTCAATACAGTTAAGCACAGATACGCAGTATTTT. This codes for CASSARRDYSIQLSTDTQYF. This chain links TRBV7-8 with TRBJ2-3; 7 bases are shared with TRBD2. The V segment lost 5 bases and the J segment 0 bases; nucleotides outside the gene matches: 20. The CDR3 loop spans 20 amino acids. The germline V gene has CDR1 SGHVS and CDR2 FQNEAQ.

The chain joins TRBV7-9 to TRBJ1-1, with 8 nucleotides matching TRBD1. This CDR3 has 14 residues. Per the germline V gene, CDR1 is SEHNR and CDR2 is FQNEAQ (reference sequence). The V gene end was trimmed by 2 bases and the J gene end by 6 bases; junction bases not matched to a gene: 5. The CDR3 sequence: CASSLPGGLAEAFF. The CDR3 DNA is TGTGCCAGCAGCTTACCAGGGGGCTTGGCTGAAGCTTTCTTT.

This chain's CDR3 is CASSYSGQGYEQYF. CDR3 nucleotides: TGTGCCAGCAGTTACTCGGGACAGGGGTACGAGCAGTACTTC. The chain carries TRBV6-6 and TRBJ2-7, with 10 nucleotides matching TRBD1. J was trimmed by 4 bases and V by 0 bases; bases with no gene match: 0. Germline lookup yields CDR1 MNHNY and CDR2 SVGAGI (reference sequence). This CDR3 has 14 amino acids.

The chain combines TRBV28 with TRBJ2-6; 8 bases are a match to TRBD1. Trimming took 5 bases from V and 0 from J; bases not matched to a gene: 6. The germline gives CDR1 MDHEN, CDR2 SYDVKM. The CDR3 loop spans 17 amino acids. The CDR3: CASSPTGALSGANVLTF. CDR3 bases: TGTGCCAGCAGTCCGACAGGGGCCCTCTCTGGGGCCAACGTCCTGACTTTC.

The chain joins TRBV7-6 to TRBJ1-5; weak D call: TRBD1 (5 bases). The V end was cut by 2 bases, the J end by 7 bases, with 12 bases between. The CDR3 has 14 residues. Germline loops: CDR1 SGHVS, CDR2 FNYEAQ. The CDR3 nucleotides read TGTGCCAGCAGCTTATCGGCGGGGGAGCAGCCCCAGCATTTT. This translates into CASSLSAGEQPQHF.